This T cell receptor (beta chain) was recovered during a study of T cells after yellow fever vaccination. As regards this clonotype: What it binds is unknown.

UMIs were added to TCR cDNA along with a universal primer site when it was made by 5'RACE template switching. TCRdb fed the 5' RACE reads into MiXCR, producing one record per CDR3 protein. The sample consists of roughly 500,000 distinct CDR3 sequences, about 19% of them appearing once. Study results and limitations: It was a weaker secondary response, yet one that peaked faster, at day 5 versus 15. Reappearance after the booster was observed for most primary-vaccination clones (96% CD4, approximately 90% CD8). It was a small share of clonotypes that appeared in both CD4 and CD8 compartments.

This clonotype was obtained from a young man who received the YFV17D yellow fever vaccine. The sample was PBMCs, taken 15 days after the yellow fever booster vaccination.

The chain's CDR3 is CASSLNGGSYGYTF. CDR3 nucleotide sequence: TGCGCCAGCAGCTTGAACGGAGGATCCTATGGCTACACCTTC. This chain joins TRBV5-1 and TRBJ1-2; D is uncertain. V was clipped by 1 base and J by 4 bases, with 11 bases between them. The CDR3 is 14 residues long. Germline-derived CDR1 and CDR2 are SGHRS and YFSETQ. The full variable domain, with the rest looked up from reference TRBV5-1 and TRBJ1-2, is KAGVTQTPRYLIKTRGQQVTLSCSPISGHRSVSWYQQTPGQGLQFLFEYFSETQRNKGNFPGRFSGRQFSNSRSEMNVSTLELGDSALYLCASSLNGGSYGYTFGSGTRLTVV.